This record looks at one T cell receptor beta chain sequence and its context. As yet, its antigen is unknown. The sample comes from a study of OX40 agonist ivuxolimab in advanced cancers. Study observations and caveats: Among the nonresponders, some also had low normalized T-cell clonal expansion.

Germline assignment: CDR1 LGHNA and CDR2 YSLEER. This CDR3 is 15 amino acids long. V lost 0 bases and J lost 1, with 7 bases in between. TCRdb's table, derived via immunoSEQ multiplex PCR, lists solely in-frame clones and lacks some. This sample has around 13,000 clones, with about 79% found just once. This sample comprised CD4+ or CD8+ T cells sorted from blood, obtained in a trial of the OX40 agonist ivuxolimab. The rearrangement uses TRBV4-3 and TRBJ1-5; D is uncertain. The receptor was derived from an adult with an advanced solid tumor such as melanoma, head and neck, liver or kidney cancer. This CDR3 reads CASSQDTLSNQPQHF. CDR3 sequence (DNA): TGCGCCAGCAGCCAAGATACGTTGAGCAATCAGCCCCAGCATTTT.